The 32 T cell receptor beta chains below were found in one sample sequenced in a study of shared clonotypes between healthy human individuals. Profiling relied on immunoSEQ multiplex PCR, and the TCRdb table lists in-frame clones only, not all of them. The repertoire has roughly 650,000 clones, 95% to 98% of them found once; the top ten carry about 0.06%. Sequenced: naive CD4+ T cells sorted from blood. Subset specified: CD45RA+ positively selected. These receptors were obtained from a woman in her twenties or thirties in good health.

The J gene is TRBJ2-7, the V gene TRBV5-1, with 13 bases identical to TRBD2. The CDR3 length is 14 residues. Germline lookup yields CDR1 SGHRS and CDR2 YFSETQ. J lost 6 bases, V lost 5 bases, and 5 bases had no gene match. DNA of the CDR3: TGCGCCAGCAGAGATGGACTAGCGGGAGCCGAGCAGTACTTC. It specifies CASRDGLAGAEQYF.

Of note for this clone: Other nucleotide sequences from this sample produce the same CDR3. The CDR3 DNA reads as TGTGCCAGCTCACCCAGGGATGGCTACACCTTC. This gives the protein CASSPRDGYTF. The chain joins TRBV18 to TRBJ1-2; perhaps TRBD1 as D (5 bases). Germline values: CDR1 KGHSH, CDR2 LQKENI. CDR3 size: 11 residues. The V gene lost 3 bases and the J gene lost 6 bases, with 5 bases spanning the gap.

The genes are TRBV7-9 and TRBJ1-6; 9 bases line up with TRBD1. V lost 2 bases and J lost 8; bases outside the gene matches: 4. CDR1 and CDR2 (germline): SEHNR, FQNEAQ (reference sequence). The CDR3 loop spans 15 amino acids. CDR3 coding DNA: TGTGCCAGCAGCTTAACCACAGGGGGCTATTCACCCCTCCACTTT. Translating gives CASSLTTGGYSPLHF. The full variable domain, rest sourced from reference TRBV7-9 and TRBJ1-6, is DTGVSQNPRHKITKRGQNVTFRCDPISEHNRLYWYRQTLGQGPEFLTYFQNEAQLEKSRLLSDRFSAERPKGSFSTLEIQRTEQGDSAMYLCASSLTTGGYSPLHFGNGTRLTVT.

V and J are TRBV6-4 and TRBJ2-2, with D uncertain. The CDR3 runs to 15 residues. The V end was cut by 5 bases, the J end by 0 bases, with 10 bases between. Germline assignment: CDR1 MRHNA and CDR2 SNTAGT. CDR3 amino acids: CASSPDHANTGELFF. The CDR3 DNA reads as TGTGCCAGCAGTCCGGACCACGCGAACACCGGGGAGCTGTTTTTT.

The chain couples TRBV4-1 to TRBJ1-1; D may be TRBD1 (6 bases). Germline lookup yields CDR1 MGHRA and CDR2 YSYEKL. V lost 0 bases to trimming and J lost 1 base, with 21 bases between them. The CDR3 has 19 residues. In DNA form, the CDR3 reads TGCGCCAGCAGCCAAGATCCGGCTCGGTGGGGGACAACGAACACTGAAGCTTTCTTT. Translated, it gives CASSQDPARWGTTNTEAFF.

The J gene is TRBJ2-7, the V gene TRBV15; D not resolved. With 4 bases removed from V and 4 bases from J, the gap between germline ends came to 11 bases. CDR3 length: 13 amino acids. Germline V CDR1 and CDR2: LNHNV, YYDKDF (reference sequence). DNA of the CDR3: TGTGCCACCAGCAACCGGACCTATTACGAGCAGTACTTC. Amino acid sequence: CATSNRTYYEQYF. Full variable domain (rest looked up from reference TRBV15 and TRBJ2-7): DAMVIQNPRYQVTQFGKPVTLSCSQTLNHNVMYWYQQKSSQAPKLLFHYYDKDFNNEADTPDNFQSRRPNTSFCFLDIRSPGLGDTAMYLCATSNRTYYEQYFGPGTRLTVT.

The chain recombines TRBV9 with TRBJ1-3; D is unclear. CDR1 and CDR2 (germline): SGDLS, YYNGEE. This CDR3 is 14 amino acids long. V gave up 4 bases and J gave up 3 bases, with 11 bases separating them. The CDR3 DNA reads TGTGCCAGCAGCCCCCGCTTCTATGGAAACACCATATATTTT. Translating it yields CASSPRFYGNTIYF.

The V and J genes are TRBV7-8 and TRBJ1-5, with TRBD1 matching 9 bases. The J segment lost 5 bases and the V segment lost 5 bases, leaving 4 bases of the junction unmatched. The V gene's germline CDR1 is SGHVS and CDR2 FQNEAQ. The CDR3 extends over 14 amino acids. The CDR3 DNA reads as TGTGCCAGCAGCCTACAGGGGGCGGATCAGCCCCAGCATTTT. It is translated as CASSLQGADQPQHF.

This clone was observed a single time. The chain has TRBV25-1 and TRBJ2-7, with no clear D. The germline V and J ends were trimmed by 6 bases and 6 bases, with 15 bases remaining between them. The CDR3 covers 13 residues. Germline V lookup: CDR1 MGHDK, CDR2 SYGVNS. CDR3: CASRPSLPGEQYF. DNA for the CDR3: TGTGCCAGCAGGCCTTCACTGCCGGGCGAGCAGTACTTC.

This clone was recorded once. The rearrangement uses TRBV10-3 and TRBJ1-5; 9 positions match TRBD1. The CDR3 contains 13 residues. Germline V lookup: CDR1 ENHRY, CDR2 SYGVKD. V was pared by 4 bases and J by 6 bases, with 1 base of the junction left unmatched. The CDR3 region has the DNA TGTGCCATCAGTGGGACAGGGGTTCAGCCCCAGCATTTT. This encodes CAISGTGVQPQHF.

The chain recombines TRBV4-2 with TRBJ2-1, with D perhaps TRBD2 (6 bases). This CDR3 contains 16 residues. Germline CDR1 LGHNA, CDR2 YNFKEQ. V was pared by 0 bases and J by 3 bases, with 12 bases between. The DNA for the CDR3 is TGTGCCAGCAGCCAAGATGGGACTTCTGGCTACAATGAGCAGTTCTTC. This translates into CASSQDGTSGYNEQFF.

CDR3 DNA sequence: TGCGCCAGCAGCCACCGATTCGGGACAGGGGGCAAGACTAACTATGGCTACACCTTC. This sequence encodes CASSHRFGTGGKTNYGYTF. The genes are TRBV5-1 and TRBJ1-2, with 12 bases aligning to TRBD1. This CDR3 has 19 residues. The trim removed 4 bases at V and 0 bases at J, leaving 13 bases unmatched. CDR1 and CDR2 from the germline V gene are SGHRS and YFSETQ. The whole variable domain, filled in from reference TRBV5-1 and TRBJ1-2, reads KAGVTQTPRYLIKTRGQQVTLSCSPISGHRSVSWYQQTPGQGLQFLFEYFSETQRNKGNFPGRFSGRQFSNSRSEMNVSTLELGDSALYLCASSHRFGTGGKTNYGYTFGSGTRLTVV.

The gene calls are TRBV18 and TRBJ2-3; D might be TRBD1 or TRBD2, each matching 5 bases. Germline CDR1 KGHSH, CDR2 LQKENI. The CDR3 is 15 residues long. The germline V and J ends were trimmed by 6 bases and 4 bases, with 17 bases remaining between them. The CDR3: CASSPGDPGPDTQYF. The DNA of the CDR3 is TGTGCCAGCTCCCCCGGGGACCCCGGTCCAGATACGCAGTATTTT.

The CDR3 nucleotides are TGTGCCAGCAGCCGAAACTCTCCGGGACAGGCTGAAAAACTGTTTTTT. As protein: CASSRNSPGQAEKLFF. This rearrangement joins TRBV7-2 to TRBJ1-4, with TRBD1 matching over 8 bases. The CDR3 is 16 amino acids. V lost 5 bases and J lost 7; bases outside the gene matches: 12. Germline CDR1 and CDR2: SGHTA and FQGNSA.

The chain combines TRBV19 with TRBJ2-5; D not certain. This CDR3 region has 16 residues. The germline V gene has CDR1 LNHDA and CDR2 SQIVND (reference sequence). V lost 3 bases to trimming and J lost 4 bases, with 18 bases between them. In nucleotides, the CDR3 is TGTGCCAGTAGTATCCGCAGCGCAAGTTCGTTAGAGACCCAGTACTTC. Translating it yields CASSIRSASSLETQYF.

V usage is TRBV6-1 and J usage is TRBJ2-5; TRBD2 is a possible D gene (6 bases). The CDR3 extends over 11 amino acids. V was clipped by 7 bases and J by 5 bases, with 8 bases between them. Germline CDR1 reads MNHNS; CDR2 reads SASEGT. The CDR3 nucleotides are TGTGCCAGCAAGGGGAGGGAGACCCAGTACTTC. Translation gives CASKGRETQYF.

This CDR3 is CASSFRLNTEAFF. The CDR3 DNA sequence: TGTGCCAGCAGCTTTAGGCTAAACACTGAAGCTTTCTTT. V gene TRBV7-2 combines with J gene TRBJ1-1; D not resolved. This CDR3 has 13 amino acids. The ends were cut back, 3 bases at V and 2 bases at J, with 7 bases in the middle. Germline-derived CDR1 and CDR2 are SGHTA and FQGNSA.

The rearrangement joins TRBV28 to TRBJ2-7, with 9 bases identical to TRBD2. Germline V gives CDR1 MDHEN, CDR2 SYDVKM. V lost 6 bases and J lost 5; bases outside the gene matches: 5. The CDR3 extends over 13 amino acids. CDR3 protein: CASRLAGADEQYF. For the CDR3, the DNA is TGTGCCAGCAGATTAGCGGGAGCTGACGAGCAGTACTTC.

The rearrangement links TRBV29-1 to TRBJ1-1; D is perhaps TRBD1 (6 bases). Looked up from germline, CDR1 is SQVTM and CDR2 is ANQGSEA. This CDR3 spans 13 amino acids. V was trimmed by 7 bases and J by 0 bases, leaving 12 bases between them. The CDR3 coding sequence is TGCAGCGCAGGACAGCGACTGAACACTGAAGCTTTCTTT. This encodes CSAGQRLNTEAFF. Based on the CDR3 plus reference TRBV29-1 and TRBJ1-1, the full variable domain is SAVISQKPSRDICQRGTSLTIQCQVDSQVTMMFWYRQQPGQSLTLIATANQGSEATYESGFVIDKFPISRPNLTFSTLTVSNMSPEDSSIYLCSAGQRLNTEAFFGQGTRLTVV.

This sequence joins TRBV5-1 and TRBJ2-7; 12 nucleotides line up with TRBD2. The ends lost 0 bases at V and 5 bases at J; junction bases unmatched: 12. Germline V gene sequence: CDR1 SGHRS, CDR2 YFSETQ. The CDR3 has 18 residues. The CDR3 nucleotides read TGCGCCAGCAGCTTGGGGGCGATTTGGCTAGCGGGAGGGAACGAGCAGTACTTC. Encoded protein: CASSLGAIWLAGGNEQYF. Variable domain in full (rest from reference TRBV5-1 and TRBJ2-7): KAGVTQTPRYLIKTRGQQVTLSCSPISGHRSVSWYQQTPGQGLQFLFEYFSETQRNKGNFPGRFSGRQFSNSRSEMNVSTLELGDSALYLCASSLGAIWLAGGNEQYFGPGTRLTVT.

This chain joins TRBV6-6 and TRBJ1-1; weak D call: TRBD1 (5 bases). CDR1 is MNHNY, CDR2 SVGAGI, per germline (reference sequence). V lost 7 bases and J 4 bases, leaving 13 bases between the germline ends. This CDR3 is built from 13 residues. The chain's CDR3 is CASTPLGVTEAFF. The CDR3 DNA reads TGTGCCAGCACTCCCTTGGGGGTCACTGAAGCTTTCTTT.

This chain uses TRBV19 with TRBJ1-4; 9 bases align to TRBD1. The CDR3 extends over 17 amino acids. In germline, CDR1 is LNHDA, CDR2 SQIVND (reference sequence). With V trimmed by 3 bases and J by 5 bases, 10 bases remained unmatched. The CDR3 loop reads CASSIPGTGPKNEKLFF. CDR3 in DNA: TGTGCCAGTAGTATCCCCGGGACAGGGCCCAAAAATGAAAAACTGTTTTTT.

Of note for this clone: Other DNA sequences in this sample translate to the same CDR3. V gene TRBV30 combines with J gene TRBJ1-3; D is ambiguous. CDR1 is GTSNPN and CDR2 is SVGIG in the germline V gene (reference sequence). V lost 3 bases and J lost 2, with 5 bases in between. The CDR3 is made up of 12 amino acids. This CDR3 is CAWSGPGNTIYF. CDR3 sequence (DNA): TGTGCCTGGAGCGGCCCTGGAAACACCATATATTTT.

This rearrangement joins TRBV5-1 to TRBJ1-1; D is perhaps TRBD1 (5 bases). V was cut by 3 bases and J by 5 bases, with 14 bases left in between. CDR1 is SGHRS and CDR2 is YFSETQ in the germline V gene. The CDR3 consists of 14 residues. CDR3 bases: TGCGCCAGCAGCTCCAGCAGGGTGTGGACTGAAGCTTTCTTT. Protein: CASSSSRVWTEAFF.

The genes are TRBV21-1 and TRBJ1-4; TRBD1, the table's D call, lacks a check against the DNA. TRBV21-1 is a pseudogene. The CDR3 runs 13 residues. This chain's CDR3 is CASRDRVNEKLFF. The CDR3 DNA sequence: TGTGCCAGCCGAGACAGGGTAAATGAAAAACTGTTTTTT.

V is TRBV5-5 and J is TRBJ1-5; 8 bases match TRBD1. V trimming: 2 bases; J trimming: 0 bases; junction bases outside the gene matches: 4. Germline-derived CDR1 and CDR2 are SGHKS and YYEKEE (reference sequence). The CDR3 extends over 16 amino acids. The CDR3 DNA follows: TGTGCCAGCAGCTTCACAGGGGGTGCTAGCAATCAGCCCCAGCATTTT. Protein product: CASSFTGGASNQPQHF.

The chain links TRBV5-6 to TRBJ1-2, with 11 positions matching TRBD1. V gave up 0 bases and J gave up 6 bases; unmatched junction bases: 4. Germline loops: CDR1 SGHDT, CDR2 YYEEEE. This CDR3 comprises 15 residues. The CDR3, as DNA: TGTGCCAGCAGCTTGGTGGACAGGGGGCCGGATGGCTACACCTTC. Residues: CASSLVDRGPDGYTF.

This chain connects TRBV19 to TRBJ2-1, with TRBD2 identical over 7 bases. Germline-derived CDR1 and CDR2 are LNHDA and SQIVND (reference sequence). Unmatched junction bases numbered 10, after V lost 5 bases and J lost 6 bases. The CDR3 loop spans 15 amino acids. The CDR3 DNA sequence: TGTGCCAGTAGTCTCGCCCAGACTAGCTTCAATGAGCAGTTCTTC. Protein: CASSLAQTSFNEQFF.

This clone was seen only once. The chain uses TRBV7-2 and TRBJ1-5; 7 nucleotides agree with TRBD1. The germline gives CDR1 SGHTA, CDR2 FQGNSA. J was trimmed by 0 bases and V by 1 base; bases with no gene match: 9. The CDR3 extends over 18 amino acids. This CDR3 reads CASSLDDRETYSNQPQHF. DNA for the CDR3: TGTGCCAGCAGCTTAGACGACAGGGAAACCTATAGCAATCAGCCCCAGCATTTT.

V and J are TRBV28 and TRBJ1-3, with D unclear. This CDR3 spans 14 amino acids. Between the trimmed V and J ends, which lost 4 bases and 0 bases, there was a span of 7 bases. CDR1 is MDHEN and CDR2 is SYDVKM in the germline V gene. In nucleotides, the CDR3 is TGTGCCAGCAGTTGGTTGATCTCTGGAAACACCATATATTTT. It specifies CASSWLISGNTIYF.

The chain combines TRBV18 with TRBJ1-5; tentative D call: TRBD1 (5 bases). The germline V gene encodes CDR1 KGHSH and CDR2 LQKENI. Trimming left V 2 bases short and J 3 bases short, with 14 bases between. The CDR3 spans 16 residues. CDR3: CASSPGTTANNQPQHF. The CDR3 DNA reads TGTGCCAGCTCACCAGGAACGACAGCAAACAATCAGCCCCAGCATTTT.

V is TRBV6-5 and J is TRBJ2-2; TRBD2 agrees at 7 bases. The germline V gene has CDR1 MNHEY and CDR2 SVGAGI. This CDR3 spans 16 amino acids. V was clipped by 6 bases and J by 5 bases; unmatched bases: 12. The CDR3 bases are TGTGCCAGCAGCTACGACGTGTCACTAGCGACCGGGGAGCTGTTTTTT. Translating gives CASSYDVSLATGELFF.